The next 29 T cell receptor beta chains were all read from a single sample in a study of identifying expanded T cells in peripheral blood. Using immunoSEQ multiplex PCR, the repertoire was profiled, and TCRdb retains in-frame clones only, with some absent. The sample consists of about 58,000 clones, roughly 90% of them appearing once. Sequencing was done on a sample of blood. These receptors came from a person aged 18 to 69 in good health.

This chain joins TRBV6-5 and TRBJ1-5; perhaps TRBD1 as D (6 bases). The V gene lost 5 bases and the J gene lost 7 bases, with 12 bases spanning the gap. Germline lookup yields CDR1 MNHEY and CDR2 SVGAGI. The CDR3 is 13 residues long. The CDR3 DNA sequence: TGTGCCAGCAGTACCAACAGGGTCCAGCCCCAGCATTTT. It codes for CASSTNRVQPQHF.

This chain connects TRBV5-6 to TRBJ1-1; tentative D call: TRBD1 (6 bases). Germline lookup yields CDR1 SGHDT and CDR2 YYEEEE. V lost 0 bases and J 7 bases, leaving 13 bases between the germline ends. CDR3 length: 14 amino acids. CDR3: CASSLDRGLGEAFF. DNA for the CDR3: TGTGCCAGCAGCTTGGATCGGGGGCTGGGTGAAGCTTTCTTT. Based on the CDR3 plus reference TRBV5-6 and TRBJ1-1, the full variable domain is DAGVTQSPTHLIKTRGQQVTLRCSPKSGHDTVSWYQQALGQGPQFIFQYYEEEERQRGNFPDRFSGHQFPNYSSELNVNALLLGDSALYLCASSLDRGLGEAFFGQGTRLTVV.

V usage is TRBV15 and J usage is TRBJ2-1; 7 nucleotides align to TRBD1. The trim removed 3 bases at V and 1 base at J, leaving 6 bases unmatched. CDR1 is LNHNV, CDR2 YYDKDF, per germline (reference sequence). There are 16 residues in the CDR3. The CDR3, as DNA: TGTGCCACCAGCAGGAAGGCAGGGGGTTCCTACAATGAGCAGTTCTTC. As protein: CATSRKAGGSYNEQFF.

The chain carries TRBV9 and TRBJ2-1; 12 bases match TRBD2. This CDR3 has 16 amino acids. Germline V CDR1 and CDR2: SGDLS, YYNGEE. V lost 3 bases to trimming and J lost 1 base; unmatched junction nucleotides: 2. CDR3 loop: CASSDTSGGSYNEQFF. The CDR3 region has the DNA TGTGCCAGCAGCGACACTAGCGGGGGGTCCTACAATGAGCAGTTCTTC.

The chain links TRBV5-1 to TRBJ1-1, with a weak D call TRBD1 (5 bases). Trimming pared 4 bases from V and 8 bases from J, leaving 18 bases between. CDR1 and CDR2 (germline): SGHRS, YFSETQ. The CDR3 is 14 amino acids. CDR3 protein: CASSINKDDREAFF. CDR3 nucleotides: TGCGCCAGCAGCATCAACAAAGACGACAGAGAAGCTTTCTTT.

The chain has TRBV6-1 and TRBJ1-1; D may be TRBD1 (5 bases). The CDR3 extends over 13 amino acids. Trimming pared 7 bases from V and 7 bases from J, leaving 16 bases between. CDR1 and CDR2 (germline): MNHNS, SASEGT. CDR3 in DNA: TGTGCCAGCACCGAAAGGGGACGCGATGAAGCTTTCTTT. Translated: CASTERGRDEAFF.

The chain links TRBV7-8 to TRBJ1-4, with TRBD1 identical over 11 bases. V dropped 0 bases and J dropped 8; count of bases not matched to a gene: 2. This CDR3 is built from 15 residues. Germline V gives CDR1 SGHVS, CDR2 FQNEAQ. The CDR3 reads CASSLAGTGGEKLFF. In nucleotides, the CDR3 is TGTGCCAGCAGCTTAGCCGGGACAGGGGGGGAAAAACTGTTTTTT.

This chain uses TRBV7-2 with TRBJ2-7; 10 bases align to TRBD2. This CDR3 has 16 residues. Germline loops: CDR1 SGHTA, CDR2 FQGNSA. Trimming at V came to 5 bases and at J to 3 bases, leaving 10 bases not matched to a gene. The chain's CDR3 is CASSPSGSGWFYEQYF. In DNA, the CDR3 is TGTGCCAGCAGCCCTAGCGGGAGTGGCTGGTTCTACGAGCAGTACTTC.

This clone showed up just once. The CDR3 is CAPWERYMNTEAFF. The CDR3 DNA reads as TGTGCCCCCTGGGAAAGATATATGAACACTGAAGCTTTCTTT. This chain joins TRBV30 and TRBJ1-1; D not certain. Trimming removed 8 bases at V and 0 bases at J, with 16 bases between. This CDR3 is built from 14 residues. Per germline, CDR1 GTSNPN and CDR2 SVGIG (reference sequence).

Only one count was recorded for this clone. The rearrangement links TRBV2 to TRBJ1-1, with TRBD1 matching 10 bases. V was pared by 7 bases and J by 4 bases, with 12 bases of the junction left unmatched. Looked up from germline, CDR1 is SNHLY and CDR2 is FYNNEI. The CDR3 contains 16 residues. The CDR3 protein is CASNPGQGGGGTEAFF. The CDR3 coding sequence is TGTGCCAGCAACCCTGGACAGGGGGGGGGTGGCACTGAAGCTTTCTTT. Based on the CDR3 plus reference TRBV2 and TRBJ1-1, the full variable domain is EPEVTQTPSHQVTQMGQEVILRCVPISNHLYFYWYRQILGQKVEFLVSFYNNEISEKSEIFDDQFSVERPDGSNFTLKIRSTKLEDSAMYFCASNPGQGGGGTEAFFGQGTRLTVV.

Here the CDR3 DNA reads TGTGCCAGCAGCCTAAGCCCTGCAACTAATGAAAAACTGTTTTTT. Translation: CASSLSPATNEKLFF. This chain connects TRBV27 to TRBJ1-4; D is undetermined. V lost 6 bases and J 0 bases, leaving 11 bases between the germline ends. CDR3 length: 15 residues. Germline assignment: CDR1 MNHEY and CDR2 SMNVEV (reference sequence).

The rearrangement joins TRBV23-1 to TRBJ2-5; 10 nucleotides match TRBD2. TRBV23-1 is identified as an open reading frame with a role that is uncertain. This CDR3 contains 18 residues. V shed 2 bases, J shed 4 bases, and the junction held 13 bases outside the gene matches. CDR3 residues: CASSQAIKGLALGETQYF. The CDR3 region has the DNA TGCGCCAGCAGTCAAGCCATAAAGGGACTAGCGCTAGGAGAGACCCAGTACTTC.

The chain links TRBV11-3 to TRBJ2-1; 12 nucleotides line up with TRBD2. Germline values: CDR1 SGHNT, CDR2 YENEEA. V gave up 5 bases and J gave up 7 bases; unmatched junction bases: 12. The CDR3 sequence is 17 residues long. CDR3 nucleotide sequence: TGTGCCAGCAGCCAAACAGCTAGCGGGGGGGCCTGGAATGAGCAGTTCTTC. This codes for CASSQTASGGAWNEQFF.

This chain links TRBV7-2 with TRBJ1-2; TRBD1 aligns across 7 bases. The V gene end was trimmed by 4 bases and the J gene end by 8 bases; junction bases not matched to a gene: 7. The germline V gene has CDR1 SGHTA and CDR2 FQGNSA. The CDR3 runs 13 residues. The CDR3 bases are TGTGCCAGCAGCTGGGACAGCTATAAAGGCTACACCTTC. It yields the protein CASSWDSYKGYTF. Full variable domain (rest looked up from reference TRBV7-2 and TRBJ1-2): GAGVSQSPSNKVTEKGKDVELRCDPISGHTALYWYRQSLGQGLEFLIYFQGNSAPDKSGLPSDRFSAERTGGSVSTLTIQRTQQEDSAVYLCASSWDSYKGYTFGSGTRLTVV.

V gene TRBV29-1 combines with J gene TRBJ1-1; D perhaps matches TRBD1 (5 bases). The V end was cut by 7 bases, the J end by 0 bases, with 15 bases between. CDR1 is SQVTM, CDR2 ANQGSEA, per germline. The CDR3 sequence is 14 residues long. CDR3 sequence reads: CSARQSLVNTEAFF. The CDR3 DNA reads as TGCAGCGCCCGACAGTCCTTGGTGAACACTGAAGCTTTCTTT.

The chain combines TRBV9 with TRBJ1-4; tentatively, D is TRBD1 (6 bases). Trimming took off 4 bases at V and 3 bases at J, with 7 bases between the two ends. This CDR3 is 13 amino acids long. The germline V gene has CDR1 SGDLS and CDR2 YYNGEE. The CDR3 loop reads CASSTGSNEKLFF. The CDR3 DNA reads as TGTGCCAGCAGCACAGGGTCTAATGAAAAACTGTTTTTT.

CDR3 sequence: CASSLEVRETQYF. DNA for the CDR3: TGTGCCAGCAGCTTAGAGGTCCGAGAGACCCAGTACTTC. The genes are TRBV7-8 and TRBJ2-5; D is unclear. CDR3 length equals 13 residues. Looked up from germline, CDR1 is SGHVS and CDR2 is FQNEAQ. V dropped 1 base and J dropped 4 bases, with 7 bases sitting between them.

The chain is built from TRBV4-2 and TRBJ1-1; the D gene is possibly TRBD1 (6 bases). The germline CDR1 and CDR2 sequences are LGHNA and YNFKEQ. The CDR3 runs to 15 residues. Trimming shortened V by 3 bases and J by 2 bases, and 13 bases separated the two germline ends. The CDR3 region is CASSQKTGDNTEAFF. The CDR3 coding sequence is TGTGCCAGCAGCCAGAAGACAGGAGATAACACTGAAGCTTTCTTT.

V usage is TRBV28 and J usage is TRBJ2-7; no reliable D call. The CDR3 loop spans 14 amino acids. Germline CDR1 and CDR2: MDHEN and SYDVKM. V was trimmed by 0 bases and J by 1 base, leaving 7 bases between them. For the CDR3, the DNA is TGTGCCAGCAGTTTATGGACTGTTTCCTACGAGCAGTACTTC. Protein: CASSLWTVSYEQYF.

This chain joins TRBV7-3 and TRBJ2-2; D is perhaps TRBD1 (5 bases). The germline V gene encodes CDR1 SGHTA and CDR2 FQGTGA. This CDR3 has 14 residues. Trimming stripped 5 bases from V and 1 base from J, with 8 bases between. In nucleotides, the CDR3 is TGTGCCAGCAGCGGCACAGGGAACACCGGGGAGCTGTTTTTT. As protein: CASSGTGNTGELFF.

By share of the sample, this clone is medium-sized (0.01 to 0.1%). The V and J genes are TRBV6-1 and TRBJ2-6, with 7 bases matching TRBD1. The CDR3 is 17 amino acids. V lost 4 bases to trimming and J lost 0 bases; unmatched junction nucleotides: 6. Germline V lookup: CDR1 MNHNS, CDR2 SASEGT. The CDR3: CASSGRDSSSGANVLTF. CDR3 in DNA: TGTGCCAGCAGTGGCCGGGACAGTAGCTCTGGGGCCAACGTCCTGACTTTC.

CDR3 sequence reads: CASSLEDRPSTDTQYF. As DNA, the CDR3 is TGCGCCAGCAGCTTGGAGGACAGGCCAAGCACAGATACGCAGTATTTT. The chain links TRBV5-1 to TRBJ2-3; 7 positions agree with TRBD1. The germline V gene encodes CDR1 SGHRS and CDR2 YFSETQ. This CDR3 is 16 amino acids long. Germline trimming cut 0 bases from V and 0 bases from J; bases unmatched to any gene: 4.

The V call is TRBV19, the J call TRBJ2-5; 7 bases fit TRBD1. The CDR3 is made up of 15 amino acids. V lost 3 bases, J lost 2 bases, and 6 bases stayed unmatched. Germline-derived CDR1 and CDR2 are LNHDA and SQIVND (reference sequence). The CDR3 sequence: CASSIGQAVQETQYF. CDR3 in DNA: TGTGCCAGTAGTATCGGACAGGCGGTACAAGAGACCCAGTACTTC.

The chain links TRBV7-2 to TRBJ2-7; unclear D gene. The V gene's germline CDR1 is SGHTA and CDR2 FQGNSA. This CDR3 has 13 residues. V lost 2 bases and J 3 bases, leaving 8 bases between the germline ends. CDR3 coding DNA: TGTGCCAGCAGCTTAATTTTCGGCTACGAGCAGTACTTC. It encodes CASSLIFGYEQYF.

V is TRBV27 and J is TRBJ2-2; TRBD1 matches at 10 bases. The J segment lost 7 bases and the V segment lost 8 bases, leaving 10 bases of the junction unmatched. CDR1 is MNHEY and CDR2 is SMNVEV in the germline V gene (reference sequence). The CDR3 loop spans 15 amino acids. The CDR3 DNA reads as TGTGCCAGCGGCACCGGGACAGGGGATGGCGGGGAGCTGTTTTTT. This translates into CASGTGTGDGGELFF.

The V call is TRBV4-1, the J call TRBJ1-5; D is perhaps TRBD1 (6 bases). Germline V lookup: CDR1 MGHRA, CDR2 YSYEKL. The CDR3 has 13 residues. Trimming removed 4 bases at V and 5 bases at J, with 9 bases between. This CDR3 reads CASSRQGHQPQHF. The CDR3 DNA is TGCGCCAGCAGCCGGCAGGGGCATCAGCCCCAGCATTTT.

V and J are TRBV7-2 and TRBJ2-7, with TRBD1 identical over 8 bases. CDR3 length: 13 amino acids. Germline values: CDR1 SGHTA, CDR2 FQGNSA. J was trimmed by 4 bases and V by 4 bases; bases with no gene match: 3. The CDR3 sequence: CASSSNRGYEQYF. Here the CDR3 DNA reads TGTGCCAGCAGCTCAAACAGGGGGTACGAGCAGTACTTC.

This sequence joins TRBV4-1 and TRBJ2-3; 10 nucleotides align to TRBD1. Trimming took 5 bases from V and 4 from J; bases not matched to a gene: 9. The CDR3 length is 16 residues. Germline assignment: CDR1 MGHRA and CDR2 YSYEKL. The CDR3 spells CASSYPGQGIADTQYF. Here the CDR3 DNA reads TGCGCCAGCAGCTATCCGGGACAGGGGATTGCAGATACGCAGTATTTT.

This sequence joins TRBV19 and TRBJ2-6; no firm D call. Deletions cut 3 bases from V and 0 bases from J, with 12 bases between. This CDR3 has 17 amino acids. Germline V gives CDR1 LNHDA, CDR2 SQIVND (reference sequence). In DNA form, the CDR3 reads TGTGCCAGTAGTATCGGGCGAACGGACTCTGGGGCCAACGTCCTGACTTTC. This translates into CASSIGRTDSGANVLTF.